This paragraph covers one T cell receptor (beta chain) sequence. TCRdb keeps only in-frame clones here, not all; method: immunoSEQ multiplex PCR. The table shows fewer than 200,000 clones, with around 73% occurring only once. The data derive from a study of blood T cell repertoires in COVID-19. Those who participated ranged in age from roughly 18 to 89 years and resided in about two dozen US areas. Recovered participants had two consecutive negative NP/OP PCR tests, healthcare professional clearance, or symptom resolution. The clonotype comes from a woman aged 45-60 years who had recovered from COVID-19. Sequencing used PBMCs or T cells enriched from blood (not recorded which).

The CDR3 reads CASSFPPRGGSSGNTIYF. The CDR3, as DNA: TGCGCCAGCAGCTTTCCACCCCGCGGGGGATCCTCTGGAAACACCATATATTTT. The V and J genes are TRBV5-1 and TRBJ1-3; the D gene is possibly TRBD1 (5 bases). Trimming left V 2 bases short and J 0 bases short, with 18 bases between. The germline V gene has CDR1 SGHRS and CDR2 YFSETQ. The CDR3 runs to 18 residues.